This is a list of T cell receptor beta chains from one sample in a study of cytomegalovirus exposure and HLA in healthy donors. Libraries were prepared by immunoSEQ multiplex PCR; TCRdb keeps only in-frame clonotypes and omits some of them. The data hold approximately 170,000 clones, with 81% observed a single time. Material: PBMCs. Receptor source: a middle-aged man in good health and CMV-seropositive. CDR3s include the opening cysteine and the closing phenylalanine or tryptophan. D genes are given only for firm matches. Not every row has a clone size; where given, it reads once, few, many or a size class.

cdr3_aa: CASSLGQGTYEQYF
cdr3_nt: TGTGCCAGCAGCTTAGGACAGGGGACCTACGAGCAGTACTTC
cdr3_length: 14
j_call: TRBJ2-7
clone_size: NA
d_call: TRBD1
v_call: TRBV7-2

cdr3_aa: CASSPVQGSFVYSTDTQYF
cdr3_nt: TGCGCCAGCAGCCCGGTACAAGGGAGTTTCGTTTATAGCACAGATACGCAGTATTTT
cdr3_length: 19
j_call: TRBJ2-3
clone_size: NA
d_call: NA
v_call: TRBV5-1

cdr3_aa: CASSAGTGNGYTF
cdr3_nt: TGTGCCAGCAGCGCAGGGACAGGGAATGGCTACACCTTC
cdr3_length: 13
j_call: TRBJ1-2
clone_size: NA
d_call: TRBD1
v_call: TRBV9

cdr3_aa: CASSRQGAPSYEQYF
cdr3_nt: TGTGCCAGCAGCCGACAGGGGGCCCCTTCCTACGAGCAGTACTTC
cdr3_length: 15
j_call: TRBJ2-7
clone_size: NA
d_call: TRBD1
v_call: TRBV5-6

cdr3_aa: CATSRGLAGANVLTF
cdr3_nt: TGTGCCACCAGCAGAGGGTTAGCTGGGGCCAACGTCCTGACTTTC
cdr3_length: 15
j_call: TRBJ2-6
clone_size: NA
d_call: NA
v_call: TRBV15

cdr3_aa: CASSSLGLAGVADTQYF
cdr3_nt: TGCGCCAGCAGTTCCCTGGGACTAGCGGGAGTAGCAGATACGCAGTATTTT
cdr3_length: 17
j_call: TRBJ2-3
clone_size: NA
d_call: TRBD2
v_call: TRBV5-1

cdr3_aa: CASSRSGRSSYEQYF
cdr3_nt: TGTGCCAGCAGTCGTAGCGGGAGATCCTCCTACGAGCAGTACTTC
cdr3_length: 15
j_call: TRBJ2-7
clone_size: NA
d_call: TRBD2
v_call: TRBV7-2

cdr3_aa: CASSSGYTYNEQFF
cdr3_nt: TGTGCCAGCTCAAGCGGGTATACCTACAATGAGCAGTTCTTC
cdr3_length: 14
j_call: TRBJ2-1
clone_size: once
d_call: NA
v_call: TRBV18

cdr3_aa: CSAILEYTEAFF
cdr3_nt: TGCAGCGCTATCCTGGAGTACACTGAAGCTTTCTTT
cdr3_length: 12
j_call: TRBJ1-1
clone_size: NA
d_call: NA
v_call: TRBV29-1

cdr3_aa: CASSVAGWGAEAFF
cdr3_nt: TGTGCCAGCAGCGTAGCGGGGTGGGGTGCTGAAGCTTTCTTT
cdr3_length: 14
j_call: TRBJ1-1
clone_size: NA
d_call: NA
v_call: TRBV9

cdr3_aa: CAWSSWDRGNIYF
cdr3_nt: TGTGCCTGGAGTTCCTGGGACAGGGGGAACATATATTTT
cdr3_length: 13
j_call: TRBJ1-3
clone_size: NA
d_call: TRBD1
v_call: TRBV30

cdr3_aa: CASSSLGGSNQPQHF
cdr3_nt: TGTGCCAGCAGTTCCCTCGGCGGTAGCAATCAGCCCCAGCATTTT
cdr3_length: 15
j_call: TRBJ1-5
clone_size: NA
d_call: NA
v_call: TRBV27

cdr3_aa: CASTKGLADVLTTLTDTQYF
cdr3_nt: TGTGCCAGTACCAAGGGACTAGCGGATGTCCTTACGACCCTCACAGATACGCAGTATTTT
cdr3_length: 20
j_call: TRBJ2-3
clone_size: once
d_call: TRBD2
v_call: TRBV19

cdr3_aa: CASTPDRAGNTIYF
cdr3_nt: TGTGCCAGCACTCCCGACAGGGCTGGAAACACCATATATTTT
cdr3_length: 14
j_call: TRBJ1-3
clone_size: NA
d_call: TRBD1
v_call: TRBV6-6

cdr3_aa: CASSFTQAPGELFF
cdr3_nt: TGTGCCAGTAGTTTCACCCAGGCCCCCGGGGAGCTGTTTTTT
cdr3_length: 14
j_call: TRBJ2-2
clone_size: NA
d_call: NA
v_call: TRBV19

cdr3_aa: CASSTSGYQNTEAFF
cdr3_nt: TGTGCCAGTAGTACATCAGGGTATCAGAACACTGAAGCTTTCTTT
cdr3_length: 15
j_call: TRBJ1-1
clone_size: NA
d_call: NA
v_call: TRBV19

cdr3_aa: CASSVGTSGRAYTGELFF
cdr3_nt: TGTGCCAGCAGTGTTGGGACTAGCGGGAGGGCCTACACCGGGGAGCTGTTTTTT
cdr3_length: 18
j_call: TRBJ2-2
clone_size: once
d_call: TRBD2
v_call: TRBV2